This TCR beta chain is from a study of blood T cells in healthy people across ages. The germline V gene has CDR1 DFQATT and CDR2 SNEGSKA (reference sequence). Trimming took 6 bases from V and 0 from J, leaving 8 bases between them. The CDR3 covers 12 residues. This clonotype turned up a few times. Alongside a J-beta primer mix, a sample-barcoded 5' primer served in a second PCR lasting roughly 7 to 12 cycles. In TCRdb, the 5' RACE reads were re-called with MiXCR into one record per CDR3 protein. Of over a million distinct CDR3 sequences listed, approximately 42% are singletons. Sample: blood. This clonotype originated in a woman between 18 and 30 years old in good health. The rearrangement links TRBV20-1 to TRBJ1-1; D remains ambiguous. CDR3 loop: CSAIRVNTEAFF. CDR3 DNA sequence: TGCAGTGCAATTAGGGTGAACACTGAAGCTTTCTTT.